The 10 T cell receptor beta chains reported below all come from one sample, sequenced in a study of beta chain features in type 1 diabetes. Study results and caveats: Type 1 diabetes patients had moderately but significantly shorter TCRB CDR3s in all four CD4+ subsets.

No antigens are known for them. Reverse transcription of all isolated RNA meant that expressed TCRB transcripts were sequenced. Using immunoSEQ multiplex PCR, the repertoire was profiled, and TCRdb retains in-frame clones only, with some absent. The sample carries about 700,000 clones, roughly 12% recorded once. Sequenced sample: naive CD4+ T cells from blood. The receptors stem from a man aged 18 to 30 with type 1 diabetes.

V usage is TRBV7-9 and J usage is TRBJ2-7; D unresolved. The CDR3 consists of 15 residues. CDR1 is SEHNR and CDR2 is FQNEAQ in the germline V gene (reference sequence). The ends were cut back, 3 bases at V and 2 bases at J, with 14 bases in the middle. DNA for the CDR3: TGTGCCAGCAGCTTCGGGCAGGACCTAACCTACGAGCAGTACTTC. Translated, it gives CASSFGQDLTYEQYF.

This clone was seen a few times. The chain has TRBV5-4 and TRBJ2-3; 7 bases are shared with TRBD1. The CDR3 spans 18 residues. The V gene end was trimmed by 0 bases and the J gene end by 2 bases; junction bases not matched to a gene: 12. Per germline, CDR1 SGHNT and CDR2 YYREEE (reference sequence). CDR3 in DNA: TGTGCCAGCAGCTTGGCACAAAAACAGGGGAGCCCCACAGATACGCAGTATTTT. Translation: CASSLAQKQGSPTDTQYF.

This clone was observed a handful of times. This chain joins TRBV7-3 and TRBJ2-1, with a possible D match to TRBD1 (6 bases). Germline V CDR1 and CDR2: SGHTA, FQGTGA. The CDR3 length is 16 residues. V was trimmed by 5 bases and J by 0 bases, leaving 14 bases between them. This CDR3 reads CASSGNRASSYNEQFF. The CDR3 nucleotides read TGTGCCAGCAGCGGGAACAGGGCGAGCTCCTACAATGAGCAGTTCTTC.

The V gene is TRBV7-2, the J gene TRBJ2-1, with 8 bases matching TRBD2. The germline gives CDR1 SGHTA, CDR2 FQGNSA. This CDR3 has 15 residues. V lost 4 bases, J lost 4 bases, and 6 bases stayed unmatched. The CDR3 DNA follows: TGTGCCAGCAGCTCCGGGGGGGCGGGATACAATGAGCAGTTCTTC. It codes for CASSSGGAGYNEQFF. Combining the CDR3 with reference TRBV7-2 and TRBJ2-1 gives the whole variable domain GAGVSQSPSNKVTEKGKDVELRCDPISGHTALYWYRQSLGQGLEFLIYFQGNSAPDKSGLPSDRFSAERTGGSVSTLTIQRTQQEDSAVYLCASSSGGAGYNEQFFGPGTRLTVL.

V is TRBV14 and J is TRBJ2-7, with D uncertain. Germline V lookup: CDR1 SGHDN, CDR2 FVKESK. There are 15 residues in the CDR3. Trimming removed 1 base at V and 0 bases at J, with 10 bases between. The CDR3 reads CASSQVEGISYEQYF. The CDR3 DNA reads as TGTGCCAGCAGCCAAGTTGAAGGCATCTCCTACGAGCAGTACTTC.

The gene calls are TRBV21-1 and TRBJ2-7; the D call TRBD1 from the table was never checked on the DNA. TRBV21-1 is a pseudogene segment. The CDR3 runs 16 residues. The CDR3 nucleotides read TGTGCCAGCAGCAAAGGGACAGACTCCATTGAAGACGAGCAGTACTTC. Protein product: CASSKGTDSIEDEQYF.

This chain joins TRBV19 and TRBJ1-5, with unresolved D. The germline gives CDR1 LNHDA, CDR2 SQIVND (reference sequence). CDR3 length: 13 residues. V shed 3 bases and J shed 3 bases, with 6 bases lying between them. The CDR3 coding sequence is TGTGCCAGTAGTATCACAGTCAATCAGCCCCAGCATTTT. Amino acids: CASSITVNQPQHF.

This clone was seen more than once but under ten times. V usage is TRBV2 and J usage is TRBJ1-5; maybe TRBD1 (5 bases). The CDR3 contains 15 residues. V was trimmed by 5 bases and J by 7 bases, leaving 18 bases between them. Germline V gene lookup returns CDR1 SNHLY and CDR2 FYNNEI. For the CDR3, the DNA is TGTGCCAGCAGTCCAGGGACGGTGCCGGGACAGCCCCAGCATTTT. Translation gives CASSPGTVPGQPQHF. Full variable domain (missing parts from reference TRBV2 and TRBJ1-5): EPEVTQTPSHQVTQMGQEVILRCVPISNHLYFYWYRQILGQKVEFLVSFYNNEISEKSEIFDDQFSVERPDGSNFTLKIRSTKLEDSAMYFCASSPGTVPGQPQHFGDGTRLSIL.

The chain uses TRBV18 and TRBJ2-3, with D uncertain. CDR3 length: 15 residues. The germline CDR1 and CDR2 sequences are KGHSH and LQKENI. The ends were cut back, 1 base at V and 4 bases at J, with 12 bases in the middle. The CDR3 nucleotides read TGTGCCAGCTCACCACTCCTAGGGCCCGCAGATACGCAGTATTTT. Protein product: CASSPLLGPADTQYF.

This clone has only a few counts. This chain uses TRBV12-5 with TRBJ2-3; 7 nucleotides match TRBD1. This CDR3 has 12 residues. CDR1 is LGHNT and CDR2 is FRNRAP in the germline V gene. The ends lost 7 bases at V and 7 bases at J; junction bases unmatched: 5. In DNA form, the CDR3 reads TGTGCTAGTGCCTCGACAGGGAATACGCAGTATTTT. Translated: CASASTGNTQYF.